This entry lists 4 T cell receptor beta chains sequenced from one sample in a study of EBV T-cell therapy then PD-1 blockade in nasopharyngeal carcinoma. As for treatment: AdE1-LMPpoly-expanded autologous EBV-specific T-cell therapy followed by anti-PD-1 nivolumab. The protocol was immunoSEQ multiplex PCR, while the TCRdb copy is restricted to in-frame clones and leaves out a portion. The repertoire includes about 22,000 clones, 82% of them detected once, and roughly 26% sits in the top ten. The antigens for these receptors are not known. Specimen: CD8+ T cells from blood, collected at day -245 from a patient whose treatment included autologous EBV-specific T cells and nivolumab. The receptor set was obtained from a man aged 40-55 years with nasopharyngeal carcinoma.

The DNA for the CDR3 is TGTGCCAGCAGCCCAAGACAGGGGCGATCCACTGAAGCTTTCTTT. Translating gives CASSPRQGRSTEAFF. The V and J genes are TRBV7-9 and TRBJ1-1; 8 nucleotides match TRBD1. Trimming cost V 5 bases and J 4 bases; bases outside gene matches: 9. CDR1 is SEHNR, CDR2 FQNEAQ, per germline (reference sequence). The length of the CDR3 is 15 residues.

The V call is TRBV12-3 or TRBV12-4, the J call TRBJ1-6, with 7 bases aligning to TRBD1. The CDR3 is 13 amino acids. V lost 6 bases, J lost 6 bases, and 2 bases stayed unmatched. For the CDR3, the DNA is TGTGCCAGCAGACAGGGGAGTAATTCACCCCTCCACTTT. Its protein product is CASRQGSNSPLHF.

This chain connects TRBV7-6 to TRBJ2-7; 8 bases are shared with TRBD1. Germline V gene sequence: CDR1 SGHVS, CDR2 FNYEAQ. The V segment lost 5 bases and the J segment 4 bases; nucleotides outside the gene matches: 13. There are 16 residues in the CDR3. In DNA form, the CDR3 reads TGTGCCAGCAGCCCCAAGGCGGCAGGGGGCAAATACGAGCAGTACTTC. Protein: CASSPKAAGGKYEQYF.

This CDR3 is CASSPTGEDTGELFF. CDR3 DNA: TGTGCCAGCAGCCCGACAGGGGAGGACACCGGGGAGCTGTTTTTT. The rearrangement joins TRBV6-4 to TRBJ2-2; 8 nucleotides line up with TRBD1. Germline assignment: CDR1 MRHNA and CDR2 SNTAGT. J lost 3 bases, V lost 6 bases, and 6 bases had no gene match. This CDR3 comprises 15 residues.